This paragraph covers one TCR beta chain sequence. The protocol was immunoSEQ multiplex PCR, while the TCRdb copy is restricted to in-frame clones and leaves out a portion. The sample has some 89,000 clones; about 94% are singletons. This specimen comes from a study of technical replicates of blood from a few donors. This CDR3 spans 12 amino acids. The material sequenced was T cells isolated from PBMCs. This chain connects TRBV12-2 to TRBJ1-1; TRBD1 reflects the table's D call only, with no check against the DNA. TRBV12-2 corresponds to a pseudogene. The TCR comes from a human donor in good health. The CDR3 region has the DNA TGTGCAAGTCGCTTGACACGCACTGAAGCTTTCTTT. It encodes CASRLTRTEAFF.